A single sample gave rise to the 5 T cell receptor beta chains below, sequenced in a study of early T cells in non-severe SARS-CoV-2 infection. TCRdb re-analysed the 5' RACE reads in MiXCR, keeping a single row per CDR3 protein. The data contain some 30,000 distinct CDR3 sequences, 3.5% to 5.5% of them seen just once; the ten biggest clones take up approximately 5.2%. The sequencing here drew on whole blood, taken at baseline. The receptor source for this set is an adult who was a healthcare worker with PCR-confirmed SARS-CoV-2 infection or an uninfected control (not recorded which).

This clonotype was recorded many times. V usage is TRBV6-2 or TRBV6-3 and J usage is TRBJ2-1, with a possible D match to TRBD2 (6 bases). Germline loops: CDR1 MNHEY, CDR2 SVGEGT. V lost 7 bases and J 11 bases, leaving 12 bases between the germline ends. The CDR3 is 11 residues long. This CDR3 reads CASNSGVKQFF. The CDR3 DNA follows: TGTGCCAGCAATTCGGGGGTAAAGCAGTTCTTC.

This clonotype showed up many times. The chain couples TRBV11-3 to TRBJ2-1; possibly TRBD1 for D (6 bases). V dropped 4 bases and J dropped 9 bases, with 19 bases sitting between them. Per the germline V gene, CDR1 is SGHNT and CDR2 is YENEEA. The CDR3 is made up of 15 amino acids. The CDR3 DNA sequence: TGTGCCAGCAGCTCCTTCAATACAGGGTACGGTGAGCAGTTCTTC. Protein: CASSSFNTGYGEQFF.

V gene TRBV4-2 combines with J gene TRBJ2-3; D possibly matches TRBD1 or TRBD2 (5 bases each). The germline V gene has CDR1 LGHNA and CDR2 YNFKEQ. There are 16 residues in the CDR3. V was trimmed by 1 base and J by 0 bases, leaving 11 bases between them. The chain's CDR3 is CASSQGGDTSTDTQYF. CDR3 DNA sequence: TGTGCCAGCAGCCAAGGAGGGGATACTAGCACAGATACGCAGTATTTT.

This chain connects TRBV28 to TRBJ2-7; D might be TRBD1 (6 bases). The CDR3 sequence is 14 residues long. The V end was cut by 5 bases, the J end by 3 bases, with 14 bases between. In germline, CDR1 is MDHEN, CDR2 SYDVKM. The CDR3 DNA reads TGTGCCAGCAGTCCAAGACAGGTTATCTACGAGCAGTACTTC. This sequence encodes CASSPRQVIYEQYF. Drawing the rest from reference TRBV28 and TRBJ2-7, the complete variable domain is DVKVTQSSRYLVKRTGEKVFLECVQDMDHENMFWYRQDPGLGLRLIYFSYDVKMKEKGDIPEGYSVSREKKERFSLILESASTNQTSMYLCASSPRQVIYEQYFGPGTRLTVT.

This clonotype was seen many times. The V gene is TRBV7-6, the J gene TRBJ2-5; TRBD2 agrees at 9 bases. Unmatched junction bases numbered 4, after V lost 3 bases and J lost 5 bases. Germline V gene sequence: CDR1 SGHVS, CDR2 FNYEAQ. CDR3 length equals 14 residues. Here the CDR3 reads CASSLVTSGETQYF. CDR3 nucleotide sequence: TGTGCCAGCAGCTTGGTTACTAGCGGGGAGACCCAGTACTTC.